This T cell receptor beta chain appears in the sequencing data of a study of identical twins. V was clipped by 3 bases and J by 8 bases; unmatched bases: 5. The CDR3 extends over 14 amino acids. TCRdb re-analysed the 5' RACE reads in MiXCR, keeping a single row per CDR3 protein. The table shows about 920,000 distinct CDR3 sequences, with 9% to 15% occurring only once. These records were also assigned to another study, of yellow fever vaccine responses in identical twins.

The sequencing input was PBMCs. The receptor was derived from a young woman in good health. V is TRBV12-3 or TRBV12-4 and J is TRBJ2-1; 9 nucleotides line up with TRBD1. The CDR3 nucleotides are TGTGCCAGCAGTTTGACAGGGGGATCTGATGAGCAGTTCTTC. This sequence encodes CASSLTGGSDEQFF.